This TCR beta chain was observed in a study of OX40 agonist ivuxolimab in advanced cancers. Study-level background: Patients were treated with intravenous ivuxolimab, dosed at 0.01 to 10 mg/kg and infused every 2 weeks. The group had a mean age of roughly 65 years, ranged from 23 to 79, and was 82.7% male. Study-wide points: Circulating CD4+ and CD8+ T cells showed clonal expansion by week 6 at 0.1 to 3.0 mg/kg.

Remarks on this clone: No antigen is known for it. In the same sample, other DNA sequences code for this CDR3.

Libraries were prepared by immunoSEQ multiplex PCR; TCRdb keeps only in-frame clonotypes and omits some of them. The sample includes some 66,000 clones, more than 70% of them seen just once. V was pared by 1 base and J by 2 bases, with 5 bases between. CDR3 length equals 13 residues. CDR1 is SGHTA, CDR2 FQGNSA, per germline. The chain has TRBV7-2 and TRBJ1-2; no clear D. The sample was CD4+ or CD8+ T cells sorted from blood, taken in a trial of the OX40 agonist ivuxolimab. This clonotype was sampled from an adult with an advanced solid tumor such as melanoma, head and neck, liver or kidney cancer. CDR3 sequence reads: CASSLDSNYGYTF. The CDR3 DNA follows: TGTGCCAGCAGCTTAGACAGCAACTATGGCTACACCTTC.